Listed below are T cell receptor beta chains from one sample, sequenced in a study of blood T cell repertoires in COVID-19. Assay: immunoSEQ multiplex PCR; the TCRdb copy retains only in-frame clones and omits some. The sample shows approximately 170,000 clones, about 82% of them seen only once. The sample consisted of peripheral blood. The receptors originated from a woman older than 75 with COVID-19, enrolled during active disease. Both conserved end residues are part of each CDR3. Each record gives: clone size, V gene, D gene, J gene, CDR3 protein, CDR3 DNA. A D gene is named only where the DNA matches it firmly. Expanded clones get a size class; other rows say once, few or many, or leave the size out.

-	TRBV7-9	-	TRBJ1-2	CASSSDKVYGYTF	TGTGCCAGCAGCAGTGACAAGGTCTATGGCTACACCTTC
-	TRBV5-4	TRBD1	TRBJ1-2	CASSFLGQMFYGYTF	TGTGCCAGCAGCTTTTTGGGACAGATGTTTTATGGCTACACCTTC
few	TRBV10-3	TRBD2	TRBJ2-7	CAVAGGDEQYF	TGCGCGGTAGCGGGAGGCGACGAGCAGTACTTC
-	TRBV19	TRBD2	TRBJ2-3	CASSIPPRRAGVSDTQYF	TGTGCCAGTAGTATCCCCCCACGGCGAGCGGGAGTTTCAGATACGCAGTATTTT
-	TRBV10-2	TRBD1	TRBJ1-6	CASSEGDRVGSPLHF	TGCGCCAGCAGTGAGGGGGACAGGGTTGGATCACCCCTCCACTTT
-	TRBV11-2	TRBD2	TRBJ2-3	CAGLGTSGTSTDTQYF	TGTGCCGGCCTGGGGACTAGCGGGACGAGCACAGATACGCAGTATTTT
-	TRBV5-4	TRBD2	TRBJ2-1	CASRKGGRGDEQFF	TGTGCCAGTCGGAAGGGCGGGAGAGGCGATGAGCAGTTCTTC
-	TRBV2	TRBD1	TRBJ1-2	CASSTQGARGYTF	TGTGCCAGCAGCACACAGGGGGCACGGGGCTACACCTTC
-	TRBV6-2/TRBV6-3	-	TRBJ2-7	CASSNSNEQYF	TGTGCCAGCAGTAATAGCAACGAGCAGTACTTC
-	TRBV12-3/TRBV12-4	-	TRBJ1-2	CASQSPYGYTF	TGTGCCAGCCAATCCCCCTATGGCTACACCTTC
-	TRBV7-6	TRBD2	TRBJ2-1	CASSSTSSGGNNEQFF	TGTGCCAGCAGCTCCACCTCTAGCGGGGGGAACAATGAGCAGTTCTTC
-	TRBV12-3/TRBV12-4	-	TRBJ1-5	CASSGAGGQPQHF	TGTGCCAGTTCGGGGGCGGGGGGCCAGCCCCAGCATTTT
-	TRBV29-1	-	TRBJ2-3	CSVDALVTSTDTQYF	TGCAGCGTTGACGCACTTGTTACTAGCACAGATACGCAGTATTTT
-	TRBV24-1	TRBD1	TRBJ2-2	CATSGTGGPGELFF	TGTGCCACCAGTGGGACAGGGGGTCCCGGGGAGCTGTTTTTT
-	TRBV7-3	TRBD1	TRBJ1-1	CASSPDRAGEAFF	TGTGCCAGCAGCCCCGACAGGGCGGGTGAAGCTTTCTTT
few	TRBV18	-	TRBJ1-1	CASSPTGPNTEAFF	TGTGCCAGCTCACCAACAGGCCCGAACACTGAAGCTTTCTTT
-	TRBV19	-	TRBJ1-6	CASSQNSPLHF	TGTGCCAGTAGTCAAAATTCACCCCTCCACTTT
-	TRBV15	TRBD1	TRBJ1-3	CATSRSGGLGNTIYF	TGTGCCACCAGCAGATCAGGGGGCCTTGGAAACACCATATATTTT
-	TRBV27	-	TRBJ2-7	CASSPSGGGYEQYF	TGTGCCAGCAGTCCCTCGGGGGGCGGGTACGAGCAGTACTTC
-	TRBV29-1	TRBD1	TRBJ2-1	CSVRQGAGDEQFF	TGCAGCGTCCGACAGGGGGCCGGGGATGAGCAGTTCTTC
-	TRBV6-1	-	TRBJ2-5	CASSEAGGGKQTQYF	TGTGCCAGCAGTGAAGCGGGAGGGGGGAAGCAGACCCAGTACTTC
-	TRBV5-1	TRBD1	TRBJ1-5	CASSASGDSPNQPQHF	TGCGCCAGCAGCGCGAGTGGGGACAGCCCAAATCAGCCCCAGCATTTT
-	TRBV4-1	TRBD2	TRBJ2-3	CASSQGTSGTTDTQYF	TGCGCCAGCAGCCAAGGGACTAGCGGCACTACAGATACGCAGTATTTT
-	TRBV5-6	-	TRBJ1-5	CASSLGGGAQQPQHF	TGTGCCAGCAGCTTGGGAGGAGGGGCCCAACAGCCCCAGCATTTT
-	TRBV7-5	-	TRBJ2-2	CARSPPGTSGVINTGELFF	TGTGCCAGAAGCCCCCCAGGGACTAGCGGGGTAATAAACACCGGGGAGCTGTTTTTT
-	TRBV6-5	TRBD1	TRBJ2-1	CASSYATGPNEQFF	TGTGCCAGCAGTTACGCGACAGGGCCCAATGAGCAGTTCTTC
-	TRBV9	TRBD1	TRBJ1-3	CASSVGTVPLNTIYF	TGTGCCAGCAGCGTCGGGACAGTTCCCTTAAACACCATATATTTT
once	TRBV19	-	TRBJ1-4	CASSTGTSSQVNEKLFF	TGTGCCAGTAGTACCGGGACTTCTTCTCAGGTTAATGAAAAACTGTTTTTT
once	TRBV4-1	TRBD1	TRBJ1-5	CASSQGDQGALSNQPQHF	TGCGCCAGCAGCCAGGGGGACCAGGGGGCCTTGAGCAATCAGCCCCAGCATTTT
-	TRBV5-1	-	TRBJ1-1	CASSFSTPANTEAFF	TGCGCCAGCAGCTTTTCTACTCCTGCGAACACTGAAGCTTTCTTT
-	TRBV28	TRBD2	TRBJ2-1	CASSPGLAGVQQFF	TGTGCCAGCAGTCCGGGACTAGCGGGAGTACAGCAGTTCTTC
-	TRBV18	TRBD1	TRBJ1-6	CASSPTDRDSPLHF	TGTGCCAGCTCACCTACCGACAGGGACTCACCCCTCCACTTT
-	TRBV5-1	TRBD2	TRBJ2-7	CASSLDGLEAYEQYF	TGCGCCAGCAGCTTGGATGGACTAGAGGCCTACGAGCAGTACTTC
few	TRBV3-1/TRBV3-2	-	TRBJ1-1	CASSEAGGKAFF	TGTGCCAGCAGCGAAGCGGGGGGTAAAGCTTTCTTT
-	TRBV7-8	-	TRBJ1-1	CASSLGVEGRAFF	TGTGCCAGCAGCTTAGGTGTAGAGGGAAGGGCTTTCTTT
-	TRBV20-1	TRBD1	TRBJ1-2	CSASPTGQVNGYTF	TGCAGTGCTAGTCCGACAGGGCAGGTTAATGGCTACACCTTC
-	TRBV7-9	TRBD1	TRBJ1-2	CASSYVTGGFENYGYTF	TGTGCCAGCAGCTACGTCACAGGGGGCTTTGAGAACTATGGCTACACCTTC
-	TRBV9	TRBD1	TRBJ2-7	CASSVTLDRADEQYF	TGTGCCAGCAGCGTGACACTAGACAGGGCTGACGAGCAGTACTTC
-	TRBV15	-	TRBJ1-6	CATSRLIEKNSPLHF	TGTGCCACCAGCAGACTAATCGAAAAGAATTCACCCCTCCACTTT
-	TRBV7-9	-	TRBJ1-1	CASSPGPPYTEAFF	TGTGCCAGCAGTCCCGGTCCCCCGTACACTGAAGCTTTCTTT
-	TRBV13	-	TRBJ2-7	CASSLTSIEQYF	TGTGCCAGCAGCCTTACTTCTATCGAGCAGTACTTC
few	TRBV20-1	-	TRBJ1-5	CSASWDTYSNQPQHF	TGCAGTGCTAGTTGGGACACATATAGCAATCAGCCCCAGCATTTT
-	TRBV5-1	TRBD2	TRBJ2-2	CASSRLSGTNTGELFF	TGCGCCAGCAGTCGCCTTAGCGGGACGAACACCGGGGAGCTGTTTTTT
-	TRBV10-3	-	TRBJ2-1	CAISFFLENEQFF	-
-	TRBV11-2	TRBD2	TRBJ2-1	CASSRLAGDFYNEQFF	TGTGCCAGCAGCCGACTAGCGGGCGATTTTTACAATGAGCAGTTCTTC
few	TRBV7-7	TRBD1	TRBJ2-3	CASSSGQGAQNTQYF	TGTGCTAGCAGCTCAGGACAGGGGGCGCAAAATACGCAGTATTTT
-	TRBV7-3	-	TRBJ1-1	CASSLGSNTEAFF	TGTGCCAGCAGCTTGGGGAGTAACACTGAAGCTTTCTTT
-	TRBV12-3/TRBV12-4	-	TRBJ1-5	CASTILGGPQHF	TGTGCCAGCACAATACTCGGCGGGCCCCAGCATTTT
-	TRBV10-1	TRBD1	TRBJ1-6	CASTLQGDSYNSPLHF	TGCGCCAGCACTCTACAGGGGGATTCCTATAATTCACCCCTCCACTTT